These T cell receptor beta chains were read from a single sample in a study of technical replicates of blood from a few donors. Libraries were prepared by immunoSEQ multiplex PCR; TCRdb keeps only in-frame clonotypes and omits some of them. Of approximately 73,000 clones detected, around 90% appear once; the ten largest clones hold about 0.4%. The sample consisted of T cells isolated from PBMCs. All receptors come from a human donor in good health. The CDR3 runs from the conserved cysteine through the conserved F or W. A D gene is named only where the DNA matches it firmly. A clone size is listed for some rows: how often the clone was seen (once, few, many), or a class if it is expanded.

>TRBJ2-3|NA|TRBV23-1|NA
TGCGCCAGCAGTCACAGGGGTAACGACACAGATACGCAGTATTTT
CASSHRGNDTDTQYF
>TRBJ2-7|NA|TRBV6-1|NA
TGTGCCAGCAGTGAAGGACATTGGCTCGAGCAGTACTTC
CASSEGHWLEQYF
>TRBJ2-7|NA|TRBV7-2|NA
TGTGCCAGCAGCCGCAGGGGTGGCTACGAGCAGTACTTC
CASSRRGGYEQYF
>TRBJ2-7|NA|TRBV7-6|once
TGTGCCAGCAGCTTAGCGACAGCCTCCTACGAGCAGTACTTC
CASSLATASYEQYF
>TRBJ2-7|NA|TRBV7-3|NA
TGTGCCAGCAGCCCCGGACTACGTTATGAGCAGTACTTC
CASSPGLRYEQYF
>TRBJ2-4|NA|TRBV10-1|NA
TGCGCCAGCATAAGGACAGAAAACATTCAGTACTTC
CASIRTENIQYF
>TRBJ2-1|NA|TRBV4-3|NA
TGCGCCAGCAGCCAAGGCCAGGCAAGGGGCAATGAGCAGTTCTTC
CASSQGQARGNEQFF
>TRBJ2-2|NA|TRBV2|NA
TGTGCCAGCGGCGGGACCCCGAGCACCGGGGAGCTGTTTTTT
CASGGTPSTGELFF
>TRBJ1-3|NA|TRBV10-3|NA
TGTGCCATCAGTGAGTCGAACCAGGGGTTCTCTGGAAACACCATATATTTT
CAISESNQGFSGNTIYF
>TRBJ2-1|TRBD1|TRBV5-1|once
TGCGCCAGCAGCTTAGACAGGGCGTCCTACAATGAGCAGTTCTTC
CASSLDRASYNEQFF
>TRBJ2-7|NA|TRBV14|NA
TGTGCCAGCAGTCCTCCCTGGGCCCTCGAGCAGTACTTC
CASSPPWALEQYF
>TRBJ2-2|NA|TRBV14|NA
TGTGCCAGCAGCCAAGAGTACAGGACCGGGGAGCTGTTTTTT
CASSQEYRTGELFF
>TRBJ1-3|NA|TRBV5-1|NA
TGCGCCAGCAGCTTGGAAGCTGTGGGAAACACCATATATTTT
CASSLEAVGNTIYF
>TRBJ1-4|NA|TRBV5-1|NA
TGCGCCAGCAGCGGTGACAGCCAGAATGAAAAACTGTTTTTT
CASSGDSQNEKLFF
>TRBJ2-3|TRBD1|TRBV5-1|NA
TGCGCCAGCAGCGACAGGGTTGGATTTACGTCAGATACGCAGTATTTT
CASSDRVGFTSDTQYF
>TRBJ1-1|NA|TRBV6-5|NA
TGTGCCTCCCGGGGGGCGCATTATGGGAACACTGAAGCTTTCTTT
CASRGAHYGNTEAFF
>TRBJ2-1|NA|TRBV27|NA
TGTGCCAGCAGTTTAATACAGTACAATGAGCAGTTCTTC
CASSLIQYNEQFF
>TRBJ2-7|NA|TRBV4-1|NA
TGCGCCAGCAGCCCAATGACTGGGTTACGAGAGCAGTACTTC
CASSPMTGLREQYF
>TRBJ2-7|NA|TRBV5-6|once
TGTGCCAGCAGCATTAACTACGAGCAGTACTTC
CASSINYEQYF
>TRBJ2-1|NA|TRBV4-3|NA
TGCGCCAGCAGCCAAGTCGTCTTCTCCTACAATGAGCAGTTCTTC
CASSQVVFSYNEQFF
>TRBJ2-7|NA|TRBV10-1|NA
TGCGCCAGAGGCAGGGGACGGAACCGACTGCAATCTCTCGAGCAGTACTTC
CARGRGRNRLQSLEQYF
>TRBJ1-1|NA|TRBV5-8|NA
TGTGCCAGCAGCCCCGGGGAATTCAGCACTGAAGCTTTCTTT
CASSPGEFSTEAFF
>TRBJ2-7|TRBD2|TRBV7-3|NA
TGTGCCAGCAGCTTCACTAGCGGGCAATACGAGCAGTACTTC
CASSFTSGQYEQYF
>TRBJ2-7|TRBD2|TRBV7-9|NA
TGTGCCAGCAGCTCCCCGACTAGCGAGTACTCCTACGAGCAGTACTTC
CASSSPTSEYSYEQYF
>TRBJ2-1|NA|TRBV5-1|NA
TGCGCCAGCAGCTACCGGGATCTATCGGACAATGAGCAGTTCTTC
CASSYRDLSDNEQFF
>TRBJ1-2|NA|TRBV7-2|NA
TGTGCCAGCAGCTTATATGCTAGTGCCTATGGCTACACCTTC
CASSLYASAYGYTF
>TRBJ2-1|TRBD2|TRBV2|NA
TGTGCCAGGGGACTAGCGGGAGGGCCGAACAATGAGCAGTTCTTC
CARGLAGGPNNEQFF
>TRBJ1-1|TRBD1|TRBV6-1|NA
TGTGCCAGCAGTGAAGCGGACTGGACAGGTGTGACTGAAGCTTTCTTT
CASSEADWTGVTEAFF
>TRBJ2-5|NA|TRBV30|NA
TGTGCCTGGAGTGGGCCGGGAAACCAGTACTTC
CAWSGPGNQYF
>TRBJ2-7|TRBD2|TRBV4-1|NA
TGCGCCAGTTACGGGGGGGGCTACGAGCAGTACTTC
CASYGGGYEQYF
>TRBJ2-7|NA|TRBV10-3|NA
TGTGCCACCTCTCCCCACAGCAGCTCCTACGAGCAGTACTTC
CATSPHSSSYEQYF
>TRBJ2-2|NA|TRBV30|NA
TGTGCCTGGATGGTCGGGAGAAACACCGGGGAGCTGTTTTTT
CAWMVGRNTGELFF
>TRBJ2-1|NA|TRBV6-1|NA
TGTGCCAGCAGTGAAGCGCTTGGGGACTTCTATTACAATGAGCAGTTCTTC
CASSEALGDFYYNEQFF
>TRBJ1-3|TRBD1|TRBV18|NA
TGTGCCAGCTCGTCAAGACAGGGGATCTCTGGAAACACCATATATTTT
CASSSRQGISGNTIYF
>TRBJ2-7|TRBD1|TRBV4-1|NA
TGCGCCAGCAGCCAAGAAGGGACAGGGGCTTCCTACGAGCAGTACTTC
CASSQEGTGASYEQYF
>TRBJ2-5|TRBD2|TRBV6-6|NA
TGTGCCAGCAGTTACCGACGGGAGGGAGGGCGAGAGACCCAGTACTTC
CASSYRREGGRETQYF
>TRBJ2-7|TRBD2|TRBV30|NA
TGTGCCTGGAGTGGGGGACTAGCGGGAGTTTACGAGCAGTACTTC
CAWSGGLAGVYEQYF
>TRBJ2-6|TRBD1|TRBV5-1|NA
TGCGCCAGCAGCATGCCCGGACAGGGTGACTCTGGGGCCAACGTCCTGACTTTC
CASSMPGQGDSGANVLTF
>TRBJ2-3|TRBD2|TRBV12-5|once
TGTGCTAGTGGGTGGGGGCGGGAGGGCCTCCCAGATACGCAGTATTTT
CASGWGREGLPDTQYF
>TRBJ2-1|NA|TRBV28|NA
TGTGCCAGCAGTTTAGGTCTCAGGCTCGATGAGCAGTTCTTC
CASSLGLRLDEQFF
>TRBJ1-1|TRBD1|TRBV5-4|NA
TGTGCCAGCAGCTTGTTGAGACAGGGTACGAACACTGAAGCTTTCTTT
CASSLLRQGTNTEAFF
>TRBJ1-4|NA|TRBV9|NA
TGTGCCAGCAGTGGTCCCGCAGGGCCGATTCCAACTAATGAAAAACTGTTTTTT
CASSGPAGPIPTNEKLFF
>TRBJ2-4|TRBD1|TRBV14|NA
TGTGCCAGCAGCCAGTTGGGACAGATTAAAAACATTCAGTACTTC
CASSQLGQIKNIQYF
>TRBJ2-7|TRBD1|TRBV4-1|NA
TGCGCCAGCAGCCAAGATATTCAAGGGACAGCGGCCTACGAGCAGTACTTC
CASSQDIQGTAAYEQYF
>TRBJ2-7|NA|TRBV11-2|once
TGTGCCAGCAGCTGGGGAGGTTACGAGCAGTACTTC
CASSWGGYEQYF
>TRBJ2-7|TRBD1|TRBV14|NA
TGTGCCAGCAGCCCCCCCTGGACAGGGGTTTACGAGCAGTACTTC
CASSPPWTGVYEQYF